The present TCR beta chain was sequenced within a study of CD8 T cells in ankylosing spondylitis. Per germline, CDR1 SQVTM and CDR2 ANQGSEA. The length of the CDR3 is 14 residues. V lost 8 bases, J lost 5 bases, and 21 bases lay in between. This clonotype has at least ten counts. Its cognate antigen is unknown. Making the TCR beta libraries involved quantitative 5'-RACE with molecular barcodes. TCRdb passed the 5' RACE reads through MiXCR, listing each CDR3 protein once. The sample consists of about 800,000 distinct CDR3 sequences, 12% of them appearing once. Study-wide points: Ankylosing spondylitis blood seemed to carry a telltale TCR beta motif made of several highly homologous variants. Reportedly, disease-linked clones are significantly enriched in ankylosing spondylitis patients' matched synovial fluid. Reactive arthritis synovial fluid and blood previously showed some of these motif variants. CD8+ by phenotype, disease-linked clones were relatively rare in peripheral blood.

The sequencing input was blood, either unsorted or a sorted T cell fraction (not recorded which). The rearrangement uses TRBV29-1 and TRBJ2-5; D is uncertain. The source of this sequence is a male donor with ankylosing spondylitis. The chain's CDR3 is CSSSGYSKGETQYF. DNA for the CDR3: TGCAGCTCCAGTGGGTATTCTAAGGGCGAGACCCAGTACTTC.